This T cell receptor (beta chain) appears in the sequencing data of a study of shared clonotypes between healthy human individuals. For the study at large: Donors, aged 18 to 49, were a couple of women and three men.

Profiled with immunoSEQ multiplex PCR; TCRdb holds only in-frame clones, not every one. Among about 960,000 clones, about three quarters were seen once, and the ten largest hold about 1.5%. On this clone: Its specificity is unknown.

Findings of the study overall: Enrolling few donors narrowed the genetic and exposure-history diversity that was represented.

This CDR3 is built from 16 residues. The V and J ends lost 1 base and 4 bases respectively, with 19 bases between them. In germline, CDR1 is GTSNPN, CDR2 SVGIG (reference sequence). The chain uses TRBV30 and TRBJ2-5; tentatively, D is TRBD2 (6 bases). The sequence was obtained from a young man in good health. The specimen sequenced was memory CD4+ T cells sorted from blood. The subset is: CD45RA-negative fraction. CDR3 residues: CAWSEVWRGQGETQYF. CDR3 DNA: TGTGCCTGGAGTGAGGTGTGGCGGGGTCAGGGAGAGACCCAGTACTTC.